The 27 T cell receptor beta chains below were found in one sample sequenced in a study of vaccination effects on CD4 cells after COVID-19. TCRdb keeps only in-frame clones here, not all; method: immunoSEQ multiplex PCR. The sample yields about 33,000 clones, around 80% seen once. Before sequencing took place, the ViraFEST assay used viral peptide pools to expand antigen-specific CD4+ T cells. Upon completion of under eleven days in culture, CD4+ T cells were isolated. Either the BNT162b2 or mRNA-1273 vaccine was given to participants in two doses. Their antigens are not known. The material was CD4+ T cells from PBMCs cultured with HCoV-NL63 spike peptides, obtained after COVID-19 vaccination. The receptors shown here come from a human donor who received a COVID-19 vaccine. Some clones in this sample may be carry-over from other donors' samples.

J is TRBJ1-4 and V is TRBV24-1; 9 positions agree with TRBD1. Germline trimming cut 3 bases from V and 5 bases from J; bases unmatched to any gene: 6. The germline gives CDR1 KGHDR, CDR2 SFDVKD. This CDR3 is 16 amino acids long. CDR3 sequence reads: CATSDDKTGGNEKLFF. The CDR3 nucleotides read TGTGCCACCAGTGATGACAAGACAGGGGGAAATGAAAAACTGTTTTTT.

This chain uses TRBV4-1 with TRBJ1-1; the match to TRBD1 covers 7 bases. Looked up from germline, CDR1 is MGHRA and CDR2 is YSYEKL. The CDR3 contains 15 residues. With V trimmed by 4 bases and J by 0 bases, 5 bases remained unmatched. The CDR3 loop is CASSLRDSLNTEAFF. DNA for the CDR3: TGCGCCAGCAGCCTCAGGGACAGCTTGAACACTGAAGCTTTCTTT.

This chain uses TRBV7-3 with TRBJ2-5; the D is unclear. Germline CDR1 reads SGHTA; CDR2 reads FQGTGA. This CDR3 is 14 amino acids long. V was cut by 5 bases and J by 9 bases, with 19 bases left in between. CDR3: CASSQSGHSESQYF. The CDR3 DNA reads as TGTGCCAGCAGCCAATCTGGCCACTCGGAGTCCCAGTACTTC.

This chain joins TRBV19 and TRBJ2-2, with TRBD2 as a possible D gene (6 bases). Germline V gives CDR1 LNHDA, CDR2 SQIVND (reference sequence). V lost 5 bases to trimming and J lost 4 bases, with 11 bases between them. The CDR3 sequence is 14 residues long. CDR3 residues: CASSGGIGTGELFF. CDR3 nucleotide sequence: TGTGCCAGTAGTGGCGGGATAGGCACCGGGGAGCTGTTTTTT.

In DNA form, the CDR3 reads TGCGCCAGCAGCCTTCCAGCCGGGCCGTTCTCCGGGGAGCTGTTTTTT. It codes for CASSLPAGPFSGELFF. The chain is built from TRBV4-3 and TRBJ2-2, with D uncertain. The V end was cut by 4 bases, the J end by 6 bases, with 18 bases between. Germline-derived CDR1 and CDR2 are LGHNA and YSLEER. This CDR3 region has 16 residues.

The chain carries TRBV24-1 and TRBJ2-1, with a weak D call TRBD2 (6 bases). Trimming stripped 4 bases from V and 6 bases from J, with 6 bases between. CDR3 size: 12 residues. Germline V CDR1 and CDR2: KGHDR, SFDVKD. The CDR3 sequence is CATSEEGNEQFF. The CDR3, as DNA: TGTGCCACCAGTGAGGAGGGCAATGAGCAGTTCTTC.

The chain has TRBV30 and TRBJ1-3; D unresolved. CDR3 length: 18 residues. The V end was cut by 2 bases, the J end by 0 bases, with 20 bases between. Germline CDR1 is GTSNPN and CDR2 is SVGIG (reference sequence). The CDR3, as DNA: TGTGCCTGGAGTTTAGAGAGGACTTCCTTATTCTCTGGAAACACCATATATTTT. Translation gives CAWSLERTSLFSGNTIYF.

The chain is built from TRBV19 and TRBJ2-3, with unresolved D. This CDR3 is 11 amino acids long. Germline CDR1 LNHDA, CDR2 SQIVND (reference sequence). The V and J ends lost 6 bases and 4 bases respectively, with 5 bases between them. CDR3 in DNA: TGTGCCAGTAGAATCGCAGATACGCAGTATTTT. Translation: CASRIADTQYF.

In DNA, the CDR3 is TGTGCCAGCAGCTTAGGGCGGGTCAGGGGGCTCTACGAGCAGTACGTC. Protein: CASSLGRVRGLYEQYV. The chain links TRBV7-9 to TRBJ2-7; 8 bases map to TRBD1. The CDR3 totals 16 residues. CDR1 and CDR2 (germline): SEHNR, FQNEAQ (reference sequence). J was trimmed by 3 bases and V by 1 base; bases with no gene match: 8.

The chain links TRBV7-2 to TRBJ2-2, with unresolved D. The CDR3 runs 16 residues. V dropped 1 base and J dropped 4 bases, with 13 bases sitting between them. The V gene's germline CDR1 is SGHTA and CDR2 FQGNSA. CDR3 protein: CASSLVPGTSTGELFF. CDR3 DNA sequence: TGTGCCAGCAGCTTAGTCCCGGGTACGAGCACCGGGGAGCTGTTTTTT.

This chain uses TRBV12-3 or TRBV12-4 with TRBJ1-1; D is undetermined. This CDR3 has 13 amino acids. V was pared by 1 base and J by 4 bases, with 7 bases between. The CDR3 DNA follows: TGTGCCAGCAGTTTAGTAGGTTCCACTGAAGCTTTCTTT. This codes for CASSLVGSTEAFF.

This clone occurred a few times. The V gene is TRBV5-1, the J gene TRBJ2-2; 9 bases agree with TRBD2. In germline, CDR1 is SGHRS, CDR2 YFSETQ. Germline trimming cut 6 bases from V and 1 base from J; bases unmatched to any gene: 1. The CDR3 is 14 residues long. CDR3 sequence: CASKAGGNTGELFF. Here the CDR3 DNA reads TGCGCCAGCAAAGCGGGGGGGAACACCGGGGAGCTGTTTTTT.

The rearrangement joins TRBV2 to TRBJ2-7, with D possibly being TRBD1 (6 bases). CDR1 and CDR2 from the germline V gene are SNHLY and FYNNEI. V lost 6 bases and J 6 bases, leaving 12 bases between the germline ends. The CDR3 has 12 amino acids. Here the CDR3 reads CASRQGSLEQYV. CDR3 coding DNA: TGTGCCAGCAGACAGGGATCCCTCGAGCAGTACGTC.

The chain combines TRBV7-2 with TRBJ1-2; 8 bases agree with TRBD1. The junction had 11 bases not matched to a gene; V was cut back by 3 bases and J by 8 bases. Per germline, CDR1 SGHTA and CDR2 FQGNSA. This CDR3 region has 15 residues. The CDR3 nucleotides read TGTGCCAGCAGCTTTCCCGCCCAGGGGGCGCTCGGCTACACCTTC. Translation: CASSFPAQGALGYTF.

Concerning this clone: Other DNA variants within this sample encode the same CDR3. This sequence joins TRBV6-4 and TRBJ2-1, with D perhaps matching TRBD1 (6 bases). Germline CDR1 is MRHNA and CDR2 is SNTAGT. The CDR3 extends over 13 amino acids. V was clipped by 5 bases and J by 4 bases, with 9 bases between them. In DNA, the CDR3 is TGTGCCAGCAGTTCAGGACAGTACAATGAGCAGTTCTTC. It specifies CASSSGQYNEQFF.

The chain has TRBV2 and TRBJ2-3, with 8 bases lining up with TRBD2. The germline V gene encodes CDR1 SNHLY and CDR2 FYNNEI. V dropped 8 bases and J dropped 4; count of bases not matched to a gene: 5. CDR3 length: 13 amino acids. In nucleotides, the CDR3 is TGTGCCAGCCGGGGGGGTGGGGCAGATACGCAGTATTTT. Protein sequence: CASRGGGADTQYF.

J is TRBJ2-3 and V is TRBV2; D gene ambiguous. CDR1 and CDR2 from the germline V gene are SNHLY and FYNNEI. V was trimmed by 4 bases and J by 0 bases, leaving 8 bases between them. The CDR3 covers 14 residues. The CDR3 reads CASSVRQSTDTQYF. CDR3 DNA sequence: TGTGCCAGCAGTGTCAGGCAAAGCACAGATACGCAGTATTTT.

The J gene is TRBJ1-5, the V gene TRBV5-1, with a tentative D call TRBD1 (6 bases). Trimming cost V 2 bases and J 1 base, with 19 bases left between them. Looked up from germline, CDR1 is SGHRS and CDR2 is YFSETQ. The CDR3 sequence is 18 residues long. CDR3 region: CASSFYPQGYTSNQPQHF. As DNA, the CDR3 is TGCGCCAGCAGCTTCTACCCTCAGGGGTACACCAGCAATCAGCCCCAGCATTTT.

This chain connects TRBV7-8 to TRBJ1-5; the match to TRBD1 covers 7 bases. The CDR3 totals 15 residues. J lost 7 bases, V lost 1 base, and 7 bases had no gene match. CDR1 is SGHVS, CDR2 FQNEAQ, per germline. The CDR3 is CASSLGTGLGQPQHF. The DNA of the CDR3 is TGTGCCAGCAGCTTAGGGACAGGTCTAGGGCAGCCCCAGCATTTT.

The chain links TRBV4-1 to TRBJ2-5, with 7 bases identical to TRBD2. Germline loops: CDR1 MGHRA, CDR2 YSYEKL. The CDR3 is made up of 16 amino acids. The junction had 10 bases not matched to a gene; V was cut back by 3 bases and J by 3 bases. The chain's CDR3 is CASSHPRVAGKETQYF. In DNA, the CDR3 is TGCGCCAGCAGCCACCCCCGAGTAGCGGGTAAAGAGACCCAGTACTTC.

The chain combines TRBV18 with TRBJ2-7, with D possibly matching TRBD1 (5 bases). Trimming stripped 4 bases from V and 3 bases from J, with 19 bases between. The germline V gene encodes CDR1 KGHSH and CDR2 LQKENI. CDR3 size: 16 residues. The CDR3 is CASSLRPDSENYEQYV. The CDR3 DNA reads TGTGCCAGCTCACTCAGACCCGACAGTGAGAACTACGAGCAGTACGTC.

This clone appeared once. The rearrangement uses TRBV5-1 and TRBJ2-1, with D perhaps matching TRBD1 (6 bases). CDR1 is SGHRS and CDR2 is YFSETQ in the germline V gene. Trimming left V 4 bases short and J 0 bases short, with 11 bases between. The CDR3 is made up of 15 amino acids. The CDR3 sequence: CASSRGQSSYNEQFF. The CDR3 DNA reads as TGCGCCAGCAGCCGTGGACAGAGCTCCTACAATGAGCAGTTCTTC.

The CDR3 protein is CASSWGQGTLGAFF. The CDR3 DNA sequence: TGTGCCAGCAGCTGGGGACAGGGGACCTTGGGGGCTTTCTTT. The gene calls are TRBV5-6 and TRBJ1-1; 10 nucleotides line up with TRBD1. CDR3 size: 14 residues. Looked up from germline, CDR1 is SGHDT and CDR2 is YYEEEE. J lost 11 bases, V lost 3 bases, and 10 bases had no gene match.

The V and J genes are TRBV7-3 and TRBJ2-1, with D perhaps TRBD1 (6 bases). Germline CDR1 is SGHTA and CDR2 is FQGTGA. V was cut by 5 bases and J by 1 base, with 12 bases left in between. CDR3 length: 15 residues. This CDR3 is CASSPGHPSYNEQFF. The DNA for the CDR3 is TGTGCCAGCAGCCCGGGACACCCATCCTACAATGAGCAGTTCTTC.

The gene calls are TRBV7-8 and TRBJ2-7; 12 bases line up with TRBD2. This CDR3 region has 14 residues. The ends lost 5 bases at V and 6 bases at J; junction bases unmatched: 5. Germline-derived CDR1 and CDR2 are SGHVS and FQNEAQ. This CDR3 reads CASSAGLAGAEQYV. Written as DNA, the CDR3 is TGTGCCAGCAGCGCGGGACTAGCGGGTGCCGAGCAGTACGTC.

V gene TRBV21-1 combines with J gene TRBJ2-7; the D segment call TRBD1 is taken from the table without a DNA check. TRBV21-1 counts as a pseudogene. The CDR3 spans 17 residues. This CDR3 reads CASSSYRADKTSYEQYV. The CDR3 nucleotides are TGTGCCAGCAGCTCCTATCGGGCGGACAAGACCTCCTACGAGCAGTACGTC.

The V gene is TRBV18, the J gene TRBJ2-7, with a possible D match to TRBD1 (5 bases). CDR3 size: 14 residues. The ends were cut back, 1 base at V and 3 bases at J, with 10 bases in the middle. CDR1 KGHSH and CDR2 LQKENI come from the germline V gene. CDR3 sequence: CASSPQGYGYEQYV. Written as DNA, the CDR3 is TGTGCCAGCTCACCACAGGGGTACGGCTACGAGCAGTACGTC.